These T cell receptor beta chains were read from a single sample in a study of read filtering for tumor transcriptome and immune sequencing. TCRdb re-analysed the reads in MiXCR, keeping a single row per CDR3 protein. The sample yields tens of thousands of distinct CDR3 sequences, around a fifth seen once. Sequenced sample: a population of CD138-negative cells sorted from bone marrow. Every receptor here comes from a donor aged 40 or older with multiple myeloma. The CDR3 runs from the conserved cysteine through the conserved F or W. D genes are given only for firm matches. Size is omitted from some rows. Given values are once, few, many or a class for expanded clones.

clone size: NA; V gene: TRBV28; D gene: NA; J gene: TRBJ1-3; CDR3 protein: CASRQGLLNTIYF; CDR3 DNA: TGTGCCAGCCGTCAGGGGTTGCTAAACACCATATATTTT
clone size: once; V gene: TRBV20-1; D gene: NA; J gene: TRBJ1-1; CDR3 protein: CSALVGTIIEAFF; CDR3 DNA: TGCAGTGCCCTGGTCGGGACAATTATCGAAGCTTTCTTT
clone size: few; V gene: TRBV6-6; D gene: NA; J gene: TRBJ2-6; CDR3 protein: CASSSVASGANVLTF; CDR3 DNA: TGTGCCAGCAGTTCAGTAGCCTCTGGGGCCAACGTCCTGACTTTC
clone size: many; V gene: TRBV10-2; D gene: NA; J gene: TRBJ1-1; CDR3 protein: CASRAWDTEAFF; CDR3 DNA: TGCGCCAGTCGGGCCTGGGACACTGAAGCTTTCTTT
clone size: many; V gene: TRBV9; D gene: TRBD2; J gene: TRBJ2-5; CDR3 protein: CASSKRTSGVETQYF; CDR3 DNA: TGTGCCAGCTCCAAGAGGACTAGCGGGGTAGAGACCCAGTACTTC
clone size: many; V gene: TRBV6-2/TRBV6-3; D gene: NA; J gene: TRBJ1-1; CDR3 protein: CASRYDRSSSNTEAFF; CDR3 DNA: TGTGCCAGCAGATACGACAGGTCCTCCTCGAACACTGAAGCTTTCTTT
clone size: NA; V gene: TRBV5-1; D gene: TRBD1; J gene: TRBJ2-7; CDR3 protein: CASSPGQSYEQHF; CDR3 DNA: TGCGCCAGCAGCCCGGGACAGTCCTACGAGCAGCACTTC
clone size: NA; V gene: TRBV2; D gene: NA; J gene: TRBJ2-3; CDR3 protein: CASSGEVQDTQYF; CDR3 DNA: TGTGCCAGCTCGGGGGAGGTCCAGGATACGCAGTATTTT
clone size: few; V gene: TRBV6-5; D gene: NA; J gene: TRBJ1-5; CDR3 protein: CASSYMSNQPQHF; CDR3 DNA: TGTGCCAGCAGTTATATGAGCAATCAGCCCCAGCATTTT
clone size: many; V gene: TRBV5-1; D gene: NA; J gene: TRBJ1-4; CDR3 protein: CASSREGNNEKLFF; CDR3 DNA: TGCGCCAGCAGCCGTGAGGGGAATAATGAAAAACTGTTTTTT
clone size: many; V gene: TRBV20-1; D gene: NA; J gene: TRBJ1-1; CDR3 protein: CSARDLWGGNTEAFF; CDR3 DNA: TGCAGTGCTAGAGATCTATGGGGGGGGAACACTGAAGCTTTCTTT
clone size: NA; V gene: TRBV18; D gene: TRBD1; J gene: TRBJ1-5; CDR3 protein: CASSPTGTGTQPQHF; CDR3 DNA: TGTGCCAGCTCACCAACCGGGACAGGGACTCAGCCCCAGCATTTT
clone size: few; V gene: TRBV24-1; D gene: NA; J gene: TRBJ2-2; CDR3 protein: CATSDAPGRPNTGELFF; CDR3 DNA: TGTGCCACCAGTGATGCACCGGGACGGCCGAACACCGGGGAGCTGTTTTTT